This T cell receptor beta chain was retrieved from a study of cytomegalovirus exposure and HLA in healthy donors. Overall study: A previous analysis identified about 110 million unique TCR beta sequences derived from some 170 million T cells.

From germline, CDR1 is LNHNV and CDR2 YYDKDF (reference sequence). With 0 bases removed from V and 2 bases from J, the gap between germline ends came to 16 bases. The CDR3 sequence is 17 residues long. PCR primers comprised 60 Vbeta and 13 Jbeta primers. Assay: immunoSEQ multiplex PCR; the TCRdb copy retains only in-frame clones and omits some. Of 170,000 or so clones listed, 77% are singletons. General study findings and limits: Immune exposure information comprised only CMV serostatus. Reported results showed that the classifier diagnosed cytomegalovirus status with high specificity and sensitivity. A later analysis linked a missense DCLRE1C variant to TCR beta V- and J-gene trimming.

This clone appeared a single time. What it recognizes is unknown. This sequence was found in a woman aged 60 to 75 in good health and CMV-seropositive. The material sequenced was PBMCs. The chain is built from TRBV15 and TRBJ2-5; maybe TRBD2 (6 bases). CDR3 in amino acids: CATSREGRDRSQETQYF. Here the CDR3 DNA reads TGTGCCACCAGCAGAGAGGGGCGGGACCGCAGTCAAGAGACCCAGTACTTC.